Shown below are 5 T cell receptor beta chains from a single sample sequenced in a study of sequential checkpoint blockade in melanoma. Treatment given: randomized to nivolumab then ipilimumab (arm A) or the reverse (arm B). The protocol was immunoSEQ multiplex PCR, while the TCRdb copy is restricted to in-frame clones and leaves out a portion. The sample carries fewer than 15,000 clones, approximately 62% recorded once. The sequences come from CD8+ T cells sorted from blood (inferred from file names), collected from a patient given nivolumab and ipilimumab in sequence. All receptors come from a human donor with melanoma.

This rearrangement joins TRBV5-1 to TRBJ2-7; 7 nucleotides align to TRBD2. The germline CDR1 and CDR2 sequences are SGHRS and YFSETQ. The CDR3 sequence is 13 residues long. The J segment lost 6 bases and the V segment lost 8 bases, leaving 11 bases of the junction unmatched. The CDR3 DNA reads as TGCGCCAGTTCCCTCAGGGAGGGTCTCGAGCAGTACTTC. Translated, it gives CASSLREGLEQYF.

This clone was seen a few times. J is TRBJ2-7 and V is TRBV7-6; 7 nucleotides line up with TRBD1. The V gene's germline CDR1 is SGHVS and CDR2 FNYEAQ. CDR3 length: 13 amino acids. With V trimmed by 3 bases and J by 2 bases, 1 base remained unmatched. CDR3 amino acids: CASSLTGTYEQYF. The CDR3 nucleotides read TGTGCCAGCAGCTTGACAGGGACCTACGAGCAGTACTTC.

The rearrangement links TRBV9 to TRBJ2-2; TRBD2 matches 7 bases. Germline trimming cut 4 bases from V and 3 bases from J; bases unmatched to any gene: 6. Looked up from germline, CDR1 is SGDLS and CDR2 is YYNGEE. There are 15 residues in the CDR3. CDR3 DNA: TGTGCCAGCAGCTTAGCTGGGGGGGACACCGGGGAGCTGTTTTTT. Its translation is CASSLAGGDTGELFF.

V gene TRBV19 combines with J gene TRBJ2-7; 10 nucleotides line up with TRBD2. The CDR3 spans 14 residues. The J segment lost 5 bases and the V segment lost 7 bases, leaving 8 bases of the junction unmatched. CDR1 is LNHDA, CDR2 SQIVND, per germline (reference sequence). CDR3 protein: CASTPSGRGDEQYF. In DNA, the CDR3 is TGTGCCAGTACCCCTAGCGGGAGAGGTGACGAGCAGTACTTC.

This chain joins TRBV18 and TRBJ2-3; D is perhaps TRBD2 (6 bases). This CDR3 region has 14 residues. V lost 8 bases, J lost 0 bases, and 12 bases lay in between. CDR1 KGHSH and CDR2 LQKENI come from the germline V gene. The CDR3 is CASGLSASTDTQYF. CDR3 coding DNA: TGTGCCAGCGGACTATCTGCTAGCACAGATACGCAGTATTTT. The whole variable domain, filled in from reference TRBV18 and TRBJ2-3, reads NAGVMQNPRHLVRRRGQEARLRCSPMKGHSHVYWYRQLPEEGLKFMVYLQKENIIDESGMPKERFSAEFPKEGPSILRIQQVVRGDSAAYFCASGLSASTDTQYFGPGTRLTVL.